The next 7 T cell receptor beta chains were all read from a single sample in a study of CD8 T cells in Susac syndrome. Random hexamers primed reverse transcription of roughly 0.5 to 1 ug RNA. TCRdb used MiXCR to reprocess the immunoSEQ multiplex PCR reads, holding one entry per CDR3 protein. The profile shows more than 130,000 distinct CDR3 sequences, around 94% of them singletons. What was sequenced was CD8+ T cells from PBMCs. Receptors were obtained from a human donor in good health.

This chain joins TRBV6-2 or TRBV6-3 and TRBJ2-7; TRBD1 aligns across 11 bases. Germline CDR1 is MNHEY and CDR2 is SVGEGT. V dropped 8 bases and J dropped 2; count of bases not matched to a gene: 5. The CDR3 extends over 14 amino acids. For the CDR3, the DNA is TGTGCCAGCTTCCCGGGACAGGGGGCCTACGAGCAGTACTTC. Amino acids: CASFPGQGAYEQYF.

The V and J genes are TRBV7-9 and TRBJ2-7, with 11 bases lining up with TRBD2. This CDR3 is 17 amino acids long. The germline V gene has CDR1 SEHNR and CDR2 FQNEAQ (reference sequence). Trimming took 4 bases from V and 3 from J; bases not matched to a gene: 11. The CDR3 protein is CASSSIKPGTSGYEQYF. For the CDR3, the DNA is TGTGCCAGCAGCTCCATCAAACCCGGGACTAGCGGCTACGAGCAGTACTTC.

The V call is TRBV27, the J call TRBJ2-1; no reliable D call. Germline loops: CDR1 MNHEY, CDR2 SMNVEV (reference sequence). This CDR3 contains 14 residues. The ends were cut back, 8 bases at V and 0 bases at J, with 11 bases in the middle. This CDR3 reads CASRLTYSYNEQFF. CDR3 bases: TGTGCCAGCCGGTTGACTTACTCCTACAATGAGCAGTTCTTC.

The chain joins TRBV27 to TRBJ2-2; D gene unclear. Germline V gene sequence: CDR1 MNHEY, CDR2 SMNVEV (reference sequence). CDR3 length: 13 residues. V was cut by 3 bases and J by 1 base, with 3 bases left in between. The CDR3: CASSFQNTGELFF. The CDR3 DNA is TGTGCCAGCAGTTTCCAGAACACCGGGGAGCTGTTTTTT.

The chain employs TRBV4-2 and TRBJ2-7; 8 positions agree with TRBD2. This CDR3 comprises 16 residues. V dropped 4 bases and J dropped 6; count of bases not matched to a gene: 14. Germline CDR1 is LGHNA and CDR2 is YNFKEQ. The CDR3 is CASSLPAAGAGAEQYF. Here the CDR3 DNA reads TGTGCCAGCAGCCTGCCCGCGGCGGGAGCGGGAGCCGAGCAGTACTTC.

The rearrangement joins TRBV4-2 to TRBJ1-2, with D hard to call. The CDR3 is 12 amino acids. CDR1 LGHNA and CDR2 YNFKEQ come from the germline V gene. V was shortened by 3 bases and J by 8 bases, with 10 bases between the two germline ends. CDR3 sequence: CASSQTPYGYTF. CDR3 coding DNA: TGTGCCAGCAGCCAGACGCCGTACGGCTACACCTTC.

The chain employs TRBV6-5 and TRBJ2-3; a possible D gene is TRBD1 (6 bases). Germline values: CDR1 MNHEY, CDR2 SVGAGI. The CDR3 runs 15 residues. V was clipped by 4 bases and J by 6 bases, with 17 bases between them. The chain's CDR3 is CASSSRDIMHDTQYF. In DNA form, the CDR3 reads TGTGCCAGCAGTTCCCGGGACATTATGCACGATACGCAGTATTTT.